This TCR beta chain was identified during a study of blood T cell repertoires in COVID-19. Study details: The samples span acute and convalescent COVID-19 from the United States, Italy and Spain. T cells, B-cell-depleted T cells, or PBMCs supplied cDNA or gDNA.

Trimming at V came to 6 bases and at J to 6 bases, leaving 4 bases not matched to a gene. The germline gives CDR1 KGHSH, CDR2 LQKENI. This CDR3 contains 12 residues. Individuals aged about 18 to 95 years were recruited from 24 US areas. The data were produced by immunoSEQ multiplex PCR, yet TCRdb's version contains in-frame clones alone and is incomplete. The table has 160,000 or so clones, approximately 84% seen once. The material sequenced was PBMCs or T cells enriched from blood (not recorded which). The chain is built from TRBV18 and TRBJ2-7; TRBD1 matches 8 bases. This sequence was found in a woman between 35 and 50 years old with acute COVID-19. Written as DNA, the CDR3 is TGTGCCAGCTCCCCCGGACAGGGCGAGCAGTACTTC. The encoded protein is CASSPGQGEQYF.